This T cell receptor beta chain was recovered during a study of prognosis after radiotherapy for stage I lung cancer. Multiplex PCR, run in two rounds, amplified TCR beta CDR3 from genomic DNA. Primers specific to each TRBV and TRBJ gene drove first-round PCR. Each CDR3 protein is one row after TCRdb ran MiXCR on the multiplex PCR reads. This sample has roughly 30,000 distinct CDR3 sequences; just over 40% occur once, and the top ten carry under 35%. From germline, CDR1 is MNHEY and CDR2 SVGEGT. The CDR3 contains 16 residues. V was clipped by 5 bases and J by 1 base, with 15 bases between them. This sequence originates from a donor of 50 years or more with non-small cell lung cancer. The chain joins TRBV6-2 or TRBV6-3 to TRBJ2-1; tentative D call: TRBD1 (5 bases). This specimen consisted of PBMCs, obtained before or after stereotactic body radiation therapy (not recorded which). CDR3 sequence: CASSQTALASYNEQFF. As DNA, the CDR3 is TGTGCCAGCAGTCAGACAGCGTTAGCATCCTACAATGAGCAGTTCTTC.